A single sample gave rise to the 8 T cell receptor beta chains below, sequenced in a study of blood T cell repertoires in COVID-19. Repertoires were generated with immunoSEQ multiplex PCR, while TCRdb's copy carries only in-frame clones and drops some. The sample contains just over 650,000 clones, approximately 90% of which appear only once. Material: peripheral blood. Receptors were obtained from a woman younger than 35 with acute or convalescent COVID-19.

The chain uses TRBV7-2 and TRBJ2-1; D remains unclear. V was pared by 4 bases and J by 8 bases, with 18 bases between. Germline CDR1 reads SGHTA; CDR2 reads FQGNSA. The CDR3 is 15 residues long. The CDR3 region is CASSSLPDVVYEQFF. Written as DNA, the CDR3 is TGTGCCAGCAGCTCCCTCCCCGATGTAGTATATGAGCAGTTCTTC.

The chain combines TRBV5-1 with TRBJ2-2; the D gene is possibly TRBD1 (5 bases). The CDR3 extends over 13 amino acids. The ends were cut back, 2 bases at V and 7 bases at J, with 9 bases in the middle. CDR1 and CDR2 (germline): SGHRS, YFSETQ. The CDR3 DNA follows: TGCGCCAGCAGCTTCAGGGTTGGCGGGGAGCTGTTTTTT. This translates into CASSFRVGGELFF.

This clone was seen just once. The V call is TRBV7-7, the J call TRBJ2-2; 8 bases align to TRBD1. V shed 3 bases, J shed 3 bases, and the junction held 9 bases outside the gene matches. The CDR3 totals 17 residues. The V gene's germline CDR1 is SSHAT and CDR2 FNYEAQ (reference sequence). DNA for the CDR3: TGTGCCAGCAGCTTGACCCGCTCGACAGGGGACACCGGGGAGCTGTTTTTT. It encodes CASSLTRSTGDTGELFF.

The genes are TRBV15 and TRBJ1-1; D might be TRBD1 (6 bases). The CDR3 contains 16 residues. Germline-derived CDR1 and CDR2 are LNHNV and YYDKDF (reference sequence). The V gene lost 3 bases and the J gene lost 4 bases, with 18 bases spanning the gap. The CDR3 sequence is CATSSANFAGVTEAFF. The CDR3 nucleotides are TGTGCCACCAGCAGTGCTAATTTTGCAGGGGTCACTGAAGCTTTCTTT.

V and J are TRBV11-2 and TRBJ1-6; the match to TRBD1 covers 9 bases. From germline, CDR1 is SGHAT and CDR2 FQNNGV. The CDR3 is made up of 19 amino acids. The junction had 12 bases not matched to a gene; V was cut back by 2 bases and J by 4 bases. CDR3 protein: CASSLRVISGTGYNSPLHF. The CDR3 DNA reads TGTGCCAGCAGCTTAAGAGTTATTAGCGGGACAGGGTATAATTCACCCCTCCACTTT. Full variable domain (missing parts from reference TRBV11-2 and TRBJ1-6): EAGVAQSPRYKIIEKRQSVAFWCNPISGHATLYWYQQILGQGPKLLIQFQNNGVVDDSQLPKDRFSAERLKGVDSTLKIQPAKLEDSAVYLCASSLRVISGTGYNSPLHFGNGTRLTVT.

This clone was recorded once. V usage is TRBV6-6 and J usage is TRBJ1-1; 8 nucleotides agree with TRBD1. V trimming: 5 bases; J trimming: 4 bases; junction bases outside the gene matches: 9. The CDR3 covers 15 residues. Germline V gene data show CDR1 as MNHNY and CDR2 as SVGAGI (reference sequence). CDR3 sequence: CASSTPRGLGTEAFF. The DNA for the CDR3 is TGTGCCAGCAGTACCCCCAGGGGGCTAGGCACTGAAGCTTTCTTT.

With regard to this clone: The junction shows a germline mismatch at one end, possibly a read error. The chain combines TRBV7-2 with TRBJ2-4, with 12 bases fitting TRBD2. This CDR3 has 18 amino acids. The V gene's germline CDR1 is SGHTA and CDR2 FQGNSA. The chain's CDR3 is CASSLVGSSGGAINIQYF. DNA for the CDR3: TGTGCCAGCAGCTTAGTAGGTTCTAGCGGGGGGGCCATAAACATTCAGTACTTC.

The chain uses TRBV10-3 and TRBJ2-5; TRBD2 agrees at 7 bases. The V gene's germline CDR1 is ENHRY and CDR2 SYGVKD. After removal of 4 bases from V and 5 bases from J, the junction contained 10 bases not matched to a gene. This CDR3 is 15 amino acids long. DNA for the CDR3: TGTGCCATCAGTGCTGTCTCGGGGGGTAAGGAGACCCAGTACTTC. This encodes CAISAVSGGKETQYF.